This T cell receptor (beta chain) was identified in a study of OX40 agonist ivuxolimab in advanced cancers. General notes on the study: Ivuxolimab was a fully human IgG2 agonistic monoclonal antibody targeting the costimulatory receptor OX40 (CD134). Intravenous ivuxolimab was administered to patients every 2 weeks at six dose levels: 0.01, 0.1, 0.3, 1.5, 3 and 10 mg/kg. Among the roughly 50 dose-escalation patients, approximately 20 had hepatocellular carcinoma, around 15 melanoma, 9 renal cell carcinoma and 9 head and neck cancer. In the dose-escalation cohort, over 65% of patients were male, and the mean age was approximately 60 years, with a range of about 23 to 85. Patients were allowed to have had prior anti-PD-1, anti-PD-L1 or anti-CTLA-4 therapy, and around two fifths of the dose-escalation patients had been treated with checkpoint inhibitors. Partial responses occurred in three dose-escalation patients, of whom one had hepatocellular carcinoma and two had cutaneous melanoma. Peripheral TCRbeta sequencing was intended to test whether TCR sequence diversity was altered and clonal T-cell expansion was caused by ivuxolimab. The paper reports the monotherapy dose-escalation portion (N = 52 patients) of the phase I ivuxolimab trial.

The investigation overall reported the following: Antigen specificity was not determined for the clonally expanded peripheral T cells. At doses of 0.1 to 3.0 mg/kg, clonal expansion of both CD4+ and CD8+ T cells in blood was seen between baseline and week 6. Low levels of normalized T-cell clonal expansion were also seen in some nonresponding patients. After ivuxolimab, CD8+ T cells had more expanded clones than CD4+ T cells on average. Partial responders in the 0.1-3.0 mg/kg groups had among the lowest normalized peripheral clonal expansion, especially among CD8+ T cells.

With regard to this clone: This clone's antigen is unknown. Base qualities were left out, and no much larger clone turns up one base away.

Taken from cysteine to phenylalanine, the CDR3 has 20 residues. The CDR3 DNA has 60 bases and is translated from base 1. Trimming removed 0 bases from V and 0 bases from J; the gene matches leave 7 bases unexplained. CDR1 and CDR2 are read off the germline V gene (reference sequence) as LNHNV and YYDKDF. Patients with a history of autoimmune disease or receiving systemic immunosuppression were excluded from the trial. In every dose cohort, peripheral blood was drawn for TCR sequencing at baseline, cycle 4 day 1, and cycle 7 day 1. Samples came from an open-label, multicenter, first-in-human phase I dose-escalation trial of ivuxolimab. Adults with locally advanced or metastatic head and neck squamous cell, hepatocellular, melanoma or renal cell carcinoma were enrolled in the trial. Before TCR sequencing, CD4+ T cells and CD8+ T cells were sorted from peripheral blood as separate populations. Genomic DNA was isolated from the sorted cells so that the TCRbeta CDR3 region could be sequenced. The immunoSEQ Assay was used for sequencing of TCRbeta CDR3 regions. This is the immuneACCESS table as TCRdb keeps it, with only in-frame sequences that have V and J called. A part of the clones is gone; compared with another copy, unresolved V genes explain less than half, and the rest is unexplained. This sample is represented by 92,000 or so clones; more than 80% of them were singletons. The leading ten clones occupy 6% to 7.5% of the sample.

The sample here was CD4+ or CD8+ T cells sorted from blood, taken in a trial of the OX40 agonist ivuxolimab. The clonotype originates from an adult with an advanced solid tumor such as melanoma, head and neck, liver or kidney cancer. The chain links TRBV15 with TRBJ2-1; TRBD2 matches 14 bases in the middle. This receptor has the CDR3 CATSREKTSGRGSSYNEQFF. The bases are TGTGCCACCAGCAGAGAGAAGACTAGCGGGAGGGGAAGCTCCTACAATGAGCAGTTCTTC.